The present T cell receptor (beta chain) was sequenced within a study of blood T cell repertoires in COVID-19. Study at large: The study drew acute and convalescent COVID-19 samples from the United States, Italy and Spain.

Germline V gene lookup returns CDR1 MNHEY and CDR2 SMNVEV (reference sequence). This CDR3 has 15 amino acids. The V gene end was trimmed by 1 base and the J gene end by 0 bases; junction bases not matched to a gene: 0. Within the 2 weeks before study entry, each person in the exposed group met a COVID-19 case. How the authors handled the data: It was from reference gene primer amplification that nucleated cell counts were estimated. Clones were read by immunoSEQ multiplex PCR, and TCRdb kept only the in-frame ones, dropping some. D and trimming were read from the DNA, whereas the V and J calls and clone size are those reported in that table. The data show some 270,000 clones, roughly 90% seen once.

V usage is TRBV27 and J usage is TRBJ2-3, with TRBD2 matching over 8 bases. Sample: PBMCs or T cells enriched from blood (not recorded which). The TCR comes from a middle-aged man who had been exposed to COVID-19. CDR3 loop: CASSLWTSSTDTQYF. As DNA, the CDR3 is TGTGCCAGCAGTTTATGGACTAGCAGCACAGATACGCAGTATTTT.